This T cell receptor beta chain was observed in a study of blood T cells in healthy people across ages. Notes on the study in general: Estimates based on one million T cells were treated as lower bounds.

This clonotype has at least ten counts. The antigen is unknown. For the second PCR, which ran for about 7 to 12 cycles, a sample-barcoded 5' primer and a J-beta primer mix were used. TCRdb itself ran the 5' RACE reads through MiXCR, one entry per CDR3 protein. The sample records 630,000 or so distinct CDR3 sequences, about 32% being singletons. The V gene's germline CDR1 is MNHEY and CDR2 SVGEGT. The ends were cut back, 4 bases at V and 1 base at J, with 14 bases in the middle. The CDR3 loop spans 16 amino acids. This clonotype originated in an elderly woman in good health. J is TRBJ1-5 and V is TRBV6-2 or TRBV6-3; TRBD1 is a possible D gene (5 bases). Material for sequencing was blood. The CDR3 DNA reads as TGTGCCAGCAGTTCTATCGTCGGGGCGAGCAATCAGCCCCAGCATTTT. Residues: CASSSIVGASNQPQHF.